This T cell receptor beta chain originates from a study of T-cell reconstitution after alpha-beta-depleted transplantation in children. This sample's TCRbeta library carried unique molecular identifier barcodes. TCRdb processed the PCR reads anew with MiXCR; each CDR3 protein has one entry. Of about 250,000 distinct CDR3 sequences detected, approximately 24% appear once; the ten largest clones hold 4.8%. Study-level points and caveats: Day-60 TCRbeta diversity that was high in some patients was derived from surviving recipient T cells and thymic progenitors. Newly generated T cells supplied most T-cell counts and diversity one year post-transplant. Several hundred graft clones that had expanded were reportedly the source of alpha-beta T cells about two months after transplant.

In this sample, this clonotype turned up a few times. Its antigen is undetermined. CDR1 and CDR2 (germline): SGDLS, YYNGEE. Losses at the gene ends were 2 bases for V and 5 bases for J; bases not matched to a gene: 6. The CDR3 is made up of 15 amino acids. The receptor comes from a female patient aged 2-10 years who had a stem cell transplant for congenital amegakaryocytic thrombocytopenia, so the T cells may come from the graft donor. This chain connects TRBV9 to TRBJ2-3; 9 positions match TRBD2. The specimen comprised PBMCs, mostly from graft donor cells, sampled 360 days after TCRalphabeta/CD19-depleted stem cell transplant. The CDR3 loop is CASSVAGGPKDTQYF. DNA of the CDR3: TGTGCCAGCAGCGTTGCGGGAGGGCCCAAAGATACGCAGTATTTT.